Listed below are T cell receptor beta chains from one sample, sequenced in a study of T cell responses to AZD1222 COVID-19 vaccine. Profiling relied on immunoSEQ multiplex PCR, and the TCRdb table lists in-frame clones only, not all of them. The table lists about 100,000 clones, 93% of them singletons. The material was peripheral blood, obtained on day 0 of AZD1222 vaccination. Receptors originate from an adult in good health. The CDR3 runs from the conserved cysteine through the conserved F or W. The order of the fields is D gene, clone size, V gene, J gene, CDR3 DNA, CDR3 protein. D genes are given only for firm matches. Clone size appears in some rows only: once, few, many, or a class for an expanded clone.

>.|.|TRBV7-2|TRBJ2-1
TGTGCCAGCAGCTTAGGTGGAGAGCAGTTCTTC
CASSLGGEQFF
>TRBD1|.|TRBV5-8|TRBJ2-3
TGTGCCAGCAGCTTAGGACAGGGTCCGGATACGCAGTATTTT
CASSLGQGPDTQYF
>.|.|TRBV4-1|TRBJ2-7
TGCGCCAGCAGCCAAGAGTCGCGCGGGTGGTACGAGCAGTACTTC
CASSQESRGWYEQYF
>.|once|TRBV7-2|TRBJ2-1
TGTGCCAGCAGCCCAACTCAACCCCATGAGCAGTTCTTC
CASSPTQPHEQFF
>.|once|TRBV28|TRBJ1-5
TGTGCCAGCACCCCCCTACTTACAGGGATCAATCAGCCCCAGCATTTT
CASTPLLTGINQPQHF
>.|.|TRBV27|TRBJ1-5
TGTGCCAGCAGTTTGCCAGGGGACAATCAGCCCCAGCATTTT
CASSLPGDNQPQHF
>TRBD2|.|TRBV6-4|TRBJ2-3
TGTGCCAGCAGCGCAAATAGCGGGAGCACAGATACGCAGTATTTT
CASSANSGSTDTQYF
>.|.|TRBV11-3|TRBJ2-5
TGTGCCAGCAGCGCCTCCGCCGGGCCCGAAGAGACCCAGTACTTC
CASSASAGPEETQYF
>TRBD2|.|TRBV6-6|TRBJ2-7
TGTGCCAGCAGTTACTCGGCCGGGACTAGGGGTGAGCAGTACTTC
CASSYSAGTRGEQYF
>TRBD1|.|TRBV16|TRBJ1-6
TGTGCCAGCAGCCCAAGGGGACAGGGGCAGGCACCCCTCCACTTT
CASSPRGQGQAPLHF
>.|.|TRBV28|TRBJ2-2
TGTGCCAGCAGTCCCCCCACTAGGTTCGGGGGGGAGCTGTTTTTT
CASSPPTRFGGELFF
>TRBD2|.|TRBV6-4|TRBJ2-1
TGTGCCAGCAGTGAATTTAGCGGGATTGGGTTGAATGAGCAGTTCTTC
CASSEFSGIGLNEQFF
>.|once|TRBV19|TRBJ2-6
TGTGCCAGTAGTATCCTCCCGGATGACTCTGGGGCCAACGTCCTGACTTTC
CASSILPDDSGANVLTF
>TRBD2|.|TRBV6-4|TRBJ2-1
TGTGCCAGCTCTGAGACTAGCGGGGACTACAATGAGCAGTTCTTC
CASSETSGDYNEQFF
>TRBD2|.|TRBV5-4|TRBJ2-5
TGTGCCAGCAGCCCGGGGGGTCAAGAGACCCAGTACTTC
CASSPGGQETQYF
>TRBD1|.|TRBV30|TRBJ2-1
TGTGCCTGCCGGACAGGGGATAGCAATGAGCAGTTCTTC
CACRTGDSNEQFF
>.|once|TRBV10-2|TRBJ2-1
TGCGCCAGCAGTCGGTCTCTAGAGCAGTTCTTC
CASSRSLEQFF
>TRBD2|few|TRBV6-1|TRBJ2-7
TGTGCCAGCAGTGAAGTACTAGCGGGAGTCTCCTCCTACGAGCAGTACTTC
CASSEVLAGVSSYEQYF
>.|.|TRBV28|TRBJ2-7
TGTGCCAGCAGTTTACCAGTTTTTGGGCGGACCATCTCCTACGAGCAGTACTTC
CASSLPVFGRTISYEQYF
>.|.|TRBV18|TRBJ2-3
TGTGCCAGCTCACCTCTTTCGGGCCCTCAGGCTACGCAGTATTTT
CASSPLSGPQATQYF
>TRBD1|.|TRBV27|TRBJ1-5
TGTGCCAGCAGTACTCGGACAGGGTTGAGTCCCCAGCATTTT
CASSTRTGLSPQHF
>TRBD1|.|TRBV7-9|TRBJ1-3
TGTGCCAGCAGCTTTGGACAGGGTGGAAACACCATATATTTT
CASSFGQGGNTIYF
>TRBD2|.|TRBV4-1|TRBJ2-1
TGCGCCAGCAGCCAAGGTTGGGAGGGCATAAACAATGAGCAGTTCTTC
CASSQGWEGINNEQFF
>.|.|TRBV28|TRBJ1-2
TGTGCCAGCAGTTTCAAACTTATTCGCTACACCTTC
CASSFKLIRYTF
>.|.|TRBV19|TRBJ1-1
TGTGCCAGTAGTACCTACCCAACCGGCAGGGAGAACACTGAAGCTTTCTTT
CASSTYPTGRENTEAFF
>.|.|TRBV19|TRBJ2-7
TGTGCCAGTAGTATAGACGGAGATTTGTCCTACGAGCAGTACTTC
CASSIDGDLSYEQYF
>TRBD1|.|TRBV3-1/TRBV3-2|TRBJ2-5
TGTGCCAGCAGCCTTAGAGGACAGGGTGAGACCCAGTACTTC
CASSLRGQGETQYF
>.|.|TRBV4-1|TRBJ2-2
TGCGCCAGCAGCGGGCATAACACCGGGGAGCTGTTTTTT
CASSGHNTGELFF
>TRBD2|once|TRBV7-3|TRBJ2-5
TGTGCCAGCAGCCTCACTAGCGGGAAAGAAGAGACCCAGTACTTC
CASSLTSGKEETQYF
>.|.|TRBV6-5|TRBJ2-3
TGTGCCAGCAGTTTGAAGGTCAGCACAGATACGCAGTATTTT
CASSLKVSTDTQYF
>TRBD2|.|TRBV13|TRBJ2-2
TGTGCCAGCAGATTAGGACTAGCGGGATTATCCGCTGACACCGGGGAGCTGTTTTTT
CASRLGLAGLSADTGELFF
>TRBD2|.|TRBV27|TRBJ2-1
TGTGCCAGCAGTTTATTACTAGCGGGAGCCGAGCAGTTCTTC
CASSLLLAGAEQFF
>.|once|TRBV6-2/TRBV6-3|TRBJ2-7
TGTGCCAGCAGCACCCGAGGGGGAAACTACGAGCAGTACTTC
CASSTRGGNYEQYF
>.|.|TRBV12-5|TRBJ2-1
TGTGCTAGTGGTTTGGTCCGTGGTAGCGAGGAGGCCTACAATGAGCAGTTCTTC
CASGLVRGSEEAYNEQFF
>.|.|TRBV5-1|TRBJ2-1
TGCGCCAGCAGCTTGGGGACTCCCTACAATGAGCAGTTCTTC
CASSLGTPYNEQFF
>.|.|TRBV7-9|TRBJ1-5
TGTGCCAGCAGCTTAGCGGGGCAGCCCGGTGATCAGCCCCAGCATTTT
CASSLAGQPGDQPQHF
>.|.|TRBV12-3/TRBV12-4|TRBJ1-3
TGTGCCAGCACAGGACCCGGAAACACCATATATTTT
CASTGPGNTIYF
>.|.|TRBV27|TRBJ2-1
TGTGCCAGCAGAAACACTAGGGATGAGCAGTTCTTC
CASRNTRDEQFF
>TRBD1|.|TRBV6-5|TRBJ1-5
TGTGCCACCCGGGACAGGGACAATCAGCCCCAGCATTTT
CATRDRDNQPQHF
>.|.|TRBV7-9|TRBJ1-5
TGTGCCAGCAGCTTTTCGGGAGGGGGTCAGCCCCAGCATTTT
CASSFSGGGQPQHF
>TRBD2|.|TRBV2|TRBJ2-1
TGTGCCGGAGGACTAGCGGGAGCCAGGCGCAATGAGCAGTTCTTC
CAGGLAGARRNEQFF